This T cell receptor (beta chain) was identified in a study of T cell repertoires in cytomegalovirus infection. Study-level background: It was recently identified HLA-C-restricted and well-studied HLA-B-restricted CMV epitopes that the study used.

Germline CDR1 reads SEHNR; CDR2 reads FQNEAQ (reference sequence). V lost 5 bases, J lost 3 bases, and 13 bases lay in between. This CDR3 has 14 residues. Remarks on this clonotype: The antigen remains undetermined.

TCRdb passed the reads through MiXCR, listing each CDR3 protein once. Here the sample spans some 800,000 distinct CDR3 sequences, approximately 30% being singletons. Broader study findings: Summed frequency of shared TCR beta families picked out CMV carriers who also had the relevant HLA.

V is TRBV7-9 and J is TRBJ1-1; no reliable D call. The receptor's source is a human donor in good health (CMV status not recorded). Some clones in this sample may be carry-over from other donors' samples. The sequencing used cultured CD8+ T cells from PBMCs, collected from culture after CMV antigen stimulation. CDR3 sequence (DNA): TGTGCCAGCAGCCCGACGGGTTGGGACACTGAAGCTTTCTTT. Translated: CASSPTGWDTEAFF.